The 16 T cell receptor beta chains given below trace back to one sample, sequenced in a study of naive and memory T cell subsets (dated by TCRdb to 2015 to 2018). Library preparation was by UMI-ligation and nested PCR. Reads for this sample came from an Illumina MiSeq. To cover both TRBC1 and TRBC2, the beta constant-region primer consisted of an equimolar mix of two oligonucleotides. TCRdb's own reprocessing of the public reads used fastp at Q25 and MiXCR and kept productive beta chains. Every distinct CDR3 protein forms one entry, paired with its most common genes and DNA. The sample table lists roughly 91,000 distinct CDR3 sequences, around 14% of them with a count of one. The ten largest clones add up to over 0.75% of the sample. Sequencing was done on a sample of central memory CD4+ T cells from blood. Read against the paper, the sample's cell subset or site label means: central memory, CD45RA- CD27+. These receptors all stem from a human donor in good health.

The chain is built from TRBV20-1 and TRBJ1-5, with D possibly TRBD1 on 5 matching bases. V was shortened by 3 bases and J by 3 bases, with 9 bases between the two germline ends. The CDR3 has 13 residues. CDR1 and CDR2 from the germline V gene are DFQATT and SNEGSKA (reference sequence). Here the CDR3 reads CSASRTINQPQHF. As DNA, the CDR3 is TGCAGTGCTAGCAGGACAATCAATCAGCCCCAGCATTTT.

This clonotype was detected only a few times. The chain carries TRBV5-1 and TRBJ2-3, with TRBD1 matching 10 bases. Germline trimming cut 4 bases from V and 5 bases from J; bases unmatched to any gene: 4. The CDR3 contains 14 residues. The germline gives CDR1 SGHRS, CDR2 YFSETQ. DNA for the CDR3: TGCGCCAGCAGCCCAGACAGGGGGCTAGATACGCAGTATTTT. Translated: CASSPDRGLDTQYF. Based on the CDR3 plus reference TRBV5-1 and TRBJ2-3, the full variable domain is KAGVTQTPRYLIKTRGQQVTLSCSPISGHRSVSWYQQTPGQGLQFLFEYFSETQRNKGNFPGRFSGRQFSNSRSEMNVSTLELGDSALYLCASSPDRGLDTQYFGPGTRLTVL.

This clonotype was observed many times. This sequence joins TRBV9 and TRBJ2-7; TRBD1 might be the D (6 bases). Germline V CDR1 and CDR2: SGDLS, YYNGEE. CDR3 length equals 15 residues. V lost 4 bases and J lost 6, with 20 bases in between. The CDR3 spells CASSTVVGAASEQYF. The CDR3 nucleotides read TGTGCCAGCAGCACGGTAGTGGGGGCGGCGTCCGAGCAGTACTTC.

This clonotype came up a few times. V usage is TRBV7-2 and J usage is TRBJ2-3, with 10 bases that match TRBD2. This CDR3 contains 16 residues. Germline loops: CDR1 SGHTA, CDR2 FQGNSA. J gave up 2 bases and V 3 bases, and 5 bases lay outside the gene matches. The chain's CDR3 is CASSLSSGRFTDTQYF. CDR3 in DNA: TGTGCCAGCAGCTTGAGTAGCGGGAGGTTCACAGATACGCAGTATTTT.

This clonotype was counted ten times or more. The rearrangement joins TRBV24-1 to TRBJ1-2; unclear D gene. V was shortened by 2 bases and J by 3 bases, with 0 bases between the two germline ends. Germline CDR1 is KGHDR and CDR2 is SFDVKD. There are 11 residues in the CDR3. The CDR3 DNA sequence: TGTGCCACCAGTGATTACTATGGCTACACCTTC. Its translation: CATSDYYGYTF.

J is TRBJ2-2 and V is TRBV20-1; D gene uncertain. Germline assignment: CDR1 DFQATT and CDR2 SNEGSKA (reference sequence). V lost 6 bases to trimming and J lost 2 bases, with 7 bases between them. The CDR3 spans 12 residues. CDR3: CSALHNTGELFF. As DNA, the CDR3 is TGCAGTGCCCTACACAACACCGGGGAGCTGTTTTTT.

V gene TRBV12-3 or TRBV12-4 combines with J gene TRBJ1-3; no definite D call. Trimming left V 4 bases short and J 0 bases short, with 10 bases between. The length of the CDR3 is 15 residues. The CDR3 spells CASSWGPDSGNTIYF. In nucleotides, the CDR3 is TGTGCCAGCAGTTGGGGTCCGGACTCTGGAAACACCATATATTTT.

In this sample, this clonotype turned up once. V and J are TRBV6-6 and TRBJ2-7, with TRBD2 identical over 7 bases. This CDR3 spans 17 amino acids. With V trimmed by 2 bases and J by 4 bases, 14 bases remained unmatched. Germline CDR1 and CDR2: MNHNY and SVGAGI (reference sequence). CDR3 coding DNA: TGTGCCAGCAGTTACCCCCCCGGGGCTAGCGGAGGATACGAGCAGTACTTC. This codes for CASSYPPGASGGYEQYF.

The rearrangement links TRBV20-1 to TRBJ2-1, with 8 positions matching TRBD2. Germline-derived CDR1 and CDR2 are DFQATT and SNEGSKA (reference sequence). CDR3 length: 15 amino acids. J was trimmed by 5 bases and V by 0 bases; bases with no gene match: 6. The DNA for the CDR3 is TGCAGTGCTAGAGACAGTAGCGGGATCAACAATGAGCAGTTCTTC. Translating gives CSARDSSGINNEQFF.

In its sample, this clonotype was seen a few times. The V call is TRBV12-3 or TRBV12-4, the J call TRBJ2-3; tentative D call: TRBD2 (5 bases). CDR3 length equals 11 residues. With 5 bases removed from V and 11 bases from J, the gap between germline ends came to 11 bases. CDR3 protein: CASSGGVGQYF. In DNA form, the CDR3 reads TGTGCCAGCAGTGGAGGAGTGGGGCAGTATTTT.

This clonotype was seen at least ten times. The V call is TRBV7-2, the J call TRBJ2-5; D could derive from TRBD1 or TRBD2 (6 bases each). Deletions cut 5 bases from V and 4 bases from J, with 17 bases between. Germline V gene lookup returns CDR1 SGHTA and CDR2 FQGNSA. CDR3 length: 15 residues. This chain's CDR3 is CASSPQGGNGETQYF. DNA of the CDR3: TGTGCCAGCAGCCCACAGGGCGGGAACGGAGAGACCCAGTACTTC.

There are a few counts of this clonotype. J is TRBJ2-1 and V is TRBV29-1; 10 positions match TRBD2. The CDR3 spans 15 residues. The junction had 10 bases not matched to a gene; V was cut back by 7 bases and J by 4 bases. Germline V gene sequence: CDR1 SQVTM, CDR2 ANQGSEA. DNA for the CDR3: TGCAGCGCCAGTGCAGCTAGCGGGAGTTACAATGAGCAGTTCTTC. Translating gives CSASAASGSYNEQFF.

In its sample, this clonotype was seen a few times. The CDR3 DNA sequence: TGTGCCGGAGGACAGGGACTGGGGCAGCCCCAGCATTTT. This sequence encodes CAGGQGLGQPQHF. The chain carries TRBV6-2 or TRBV6-3 and TRBJ1-5, with 8 bases identical to TRBD1. The germline V gene has CDR1 MNHEY and CDR2 SVGEGT. Losses at the gene ends were 11 bases for V and 7 bases for J; bases not matched to a gene: 10. This CDR3 comprises 13 residues.

The chain links TRBV7-9 to TRBJ2-7; no firm D call. CDR3 length equals 11 residues. V was cut by 7 bases and J by 3 bases, with 7 bases left in between. Germline V gene lookup returns CDR1 SEHNR and CDR2 FQNEAQ (reference sequence). CDR3 in amino acids: CASTLDYEQYF. The CDR3 DNA is TGTGCCAGCACCCTGGACTACGAGCAGTACTTC. The complete variable domain, with remaining parts taken from reference TRBV7-9 and TRBJ2-7, reads DTGVSQNPRHKITKRGQNVTFRCDPISEHNRLYWYRQTLGQGPEFLTYFQNEAQLEKSRLLSDRFSAERPKGSFSTLEIQRTEQGDSAMYLCASTLDYEQYFGPGTRLTVT.

There are a few counts of this clonotype. The chain is built from TRBV5-3 and TRBJ1-5; no clear D gene. TRBV5-3 is placed among ORFs of uncertain function. The CDR3 is 12 amino acids. The V gene lost 6 bases and the J gene lost 1 base, with 5 bases spanning the gap. This CDR3 reads CARTWSNQPQHF. The CDR3 nucleotides are TGTGCCAGAACATGGAGCAATCAGCCCCAGCATTTT.

The gene calls are TRBV12-3 or TRBV12-4 and TRBJ2-3; TRBD1 matches at 7 bases. The ends lost 6 bases at V and 1 base at J; junction bases unmatched: 4. This CDR3 is 14 amino acids long. The CDR3 region is CASSQGQGTDTQYF. The CDR3 DNA sequence: TGTGCCAGCAGCCAAGGACAGGGCACAGATACGCAGTATTTT.